The sample holds one count of the clone carrying this T cell receptor (beta chain). Using its own MiXCR run on the RT-PCR reads, TCRdb lists one record per CDR3 protein. This table holds some 880,000 distinct CDR3 sequences, roughly 18% found once. The CDR3 is 13 residues long. From germline, CDR1 is WSHSY and CDR2 SAAADI. V shed 8 bases and J shed 6 bases, with 13 bases lying between them. This specimen belongs to a study of patients and donors after allogeneic stem cell transplantation. The TCR comes from a human donor who was either an allogeneic HSCT recipient or a stem cell or donor lymphocyte infusion donor (not recorded which). It is not recorded whose cells these are; they may come from a transplant donor. The source material was blood, either unsorted or a sorted T cell fraction (not recorded which). The rearrangement links TRBV10-2 to TRBJ2-2, with a tentative D call TRBD2 (6 bases). The CDR3 coding sequence is TGCGCCAGCCGAACTAGCATCGCCGGGGAGCTGTTTTTT. Its translation: CASRTSIAGELFF.